Listed here are 5 T cell receptor beta chains from one sample, sequenced in a study of control samples from healthy donors and cancer patients (dated by TCRdb to between 2020 and 2021). Library construction relied on the immunoSEQ multiplex PCR assay. The table comes from immuneACCESS by way of TCRdb, which keeps in-frame sequences with V and J called. Part of the clones is missing from these tables; in studies checked, under half for an unresolved V gene and the rest for unknown reasons. This sample gives 120,000 to 150,000 clones in total; under 90% of them show up just once. The ten top clones hold roughly 5% of the sample. Source material: blood. Receptors were obtained from a man aged 30 to 39 in good health.

This clone was found once. The chain is built from TRBV7-6 and TRBJ2-7, with 12 positions matching TRBD1. Germline V gene lookup returns CDR1 SGHVS and CDR2 FNYEAQ. This CDR3 is 16 amino acids long. With V trimmed by 5 bases and J by 5 bases, 10 bases remained unmatched. As DNA, the CDR3 is TGTGCCAGCAGCGCGTGGGGACAGGGGGCTTTCGACGAGCAGTACTTC. Encoded protein: CASSAWGQGAFDEQYF.

The V call is TRBV12-3 or TRBV12-4, the J call TRBJ2-5; maybe TRBD1 (5 bases). This CDR3 region has 13 residues. Trimming stripped 5 bases from V and 2 bases from J, with 9 bases between. The CDR3 protein is CASSATVQETQYF. The DNA for the CDR3 is TGTGCCAGCAGTGCGACAGTTCAAGAGACCCAGTACTTC.

The chain employs TRBV28 and TRBJ2-7; 9 bases match TRBD1. Germline lookup yields CDR1 MDHEN and CDR2 SYDVKM. Unmatched junction bases numbered 11, after V lost 7 bases and J lost 4 bases. The CDR3 covers 15 residues. The CDR3 DNA reads as TGTGCCAGCACCTCCCGGGACAGGGAGGCGTACGAGCAGTACTTC. This codes for CASTSRDREAYEQYF.

The chain carries TRBV5-1 and TRBJ2-3, with 11 bases that match TRBD2. The CDR3 contains 17 residues. Germline-derived CDR1 and CDR2 are SGHRS and YFSETQ. V lost 4 bases, J lost 4 bases, and 11 bases stayed unmatched. CDR3: CASSPAPGLADSDTQYF. The CDR3 DNA reads TGCGCCAGCAGCCCTGCACCGGGACTAGCGGATTCAGATACGCAGTATTTT.

This clone is a singleton in its sample. The genes are TRBV4-3 and TRBJ1-2; 7 bases agree with TRBD1. The CDR3 is 15 amino acids. The germline V gene encodes CDR1 LGHNA and CDR2 YSLEER. The J segment lost 5 bases and the V segment lost 1 base, leaving 7 bases of the junction unmatched. CDR3 DNA: TGCGCCAGCAGCCAAGGGGACAGTTACGATTATGGCTACACCTTC. Protein sequence: CASSQGDSYDYGYTF.